One TCR beta chain is described in this entry. The antigen is undetermined. The CDR3 is 17 amino acids. The V gene's germline CDR1 is LGHNA and CDR2 YSLEER. Trimming cost V 4 bases and J 6 bases; bases outside gene matches: 14. This sample is drawn from a study of graft-versus-host responses after intestinal transplantation. Study results and limitations: GvH clones were found in recipient marrow; some appeared first in ileum or blood.

The method was immunoSEQ multiplex PCR; TCRdb's version includes in-frame clones alone and lacks a portion of them. Counted here are under 95,000 clones, about 87% occurring once; the ten biggest clones make up 0.28%. This sample comprised unstimulated CD4+ T cells sorted from spleen or lymph node cells, obtained before transplant. This TCR derives from a human donor who was the organ donor for an intestinal transplant. The chain links TRBV4-3 to TRBJ2-5; 10 bases match TRBD2. The CDR3, as DNA: TGCGCCAGCAGCCTCGAACCCTTTGCTAGCGGGAGTAAGACCCAGTACTTC. It is translated as CASSLEPFASGSKTQYF.